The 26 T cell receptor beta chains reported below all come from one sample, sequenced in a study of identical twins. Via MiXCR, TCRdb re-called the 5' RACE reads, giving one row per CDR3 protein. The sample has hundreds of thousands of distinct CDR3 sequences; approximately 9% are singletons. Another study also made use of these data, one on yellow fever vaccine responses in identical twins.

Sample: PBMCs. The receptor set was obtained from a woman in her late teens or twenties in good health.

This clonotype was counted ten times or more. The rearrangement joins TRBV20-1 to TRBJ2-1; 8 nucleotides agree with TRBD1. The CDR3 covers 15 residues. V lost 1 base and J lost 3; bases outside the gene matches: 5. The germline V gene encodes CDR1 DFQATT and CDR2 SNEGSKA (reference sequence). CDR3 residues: CSARALGTGYNEQFF. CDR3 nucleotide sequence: TGCAGTGCTAGAGCACTAGGGACAGGCTACAATGAGCAGTTCTTC.

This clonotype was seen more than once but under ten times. The CDR3 loop reads CSVGLLAGGNEQFF. CDR3 bases: TGCAGCGTTGGTTTACTGGCGGGGGGCAATGAGCAGTTCTTC. The chain has TRBV29-1 and TRBJ2-1; 8 nucleotides match TRBD2. The CDR3 totals 14 residues. Germline lookup yields CDR1 SQVTM and CDR2 ANQGSEA. The J segment lost 6 bases and the V segment lost 4 bases, leaving 8 bases of the junction unmatched.

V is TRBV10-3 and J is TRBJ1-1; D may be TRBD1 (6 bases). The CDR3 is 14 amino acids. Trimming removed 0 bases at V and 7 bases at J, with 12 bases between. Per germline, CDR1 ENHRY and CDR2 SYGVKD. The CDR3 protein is CAISESQGGGEAFF. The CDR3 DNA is TGTGCCATCAGTGAGTCACAGGGCGGAGGTGAAGCTTTCTTT.

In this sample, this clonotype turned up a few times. The CDR3 DNA reads TGTGCCAGCAGCCTTGGACAGGTACTAGGGGGCCCGTTCTTC. It translates to CASSLGQVLGGPFF. The chain uses TRBV2 and TRBJ2-1; 7 nucleotides align to TRBD1. Trimming cost V 6 bases and J 15 bases; bases outside gene matches: 17. The CDR3 totals 14 residues. Germline-derived CDR1 and CDR2 are SNHLY and FYNNEI.

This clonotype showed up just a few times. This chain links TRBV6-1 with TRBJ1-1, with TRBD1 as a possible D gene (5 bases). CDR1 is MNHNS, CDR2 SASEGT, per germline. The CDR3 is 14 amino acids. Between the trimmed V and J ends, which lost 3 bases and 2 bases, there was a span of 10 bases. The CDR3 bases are TGTGCCAGCAGTGACAGGGACGGAAACACTGAAGCTTTCTTT. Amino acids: CASSDRDGNTEAFF.

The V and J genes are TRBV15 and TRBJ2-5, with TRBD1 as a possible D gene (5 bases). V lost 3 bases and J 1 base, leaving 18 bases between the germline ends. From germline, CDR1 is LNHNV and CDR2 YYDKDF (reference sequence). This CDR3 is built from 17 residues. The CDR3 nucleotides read TGTGCCACCAGCAGCGGCCGACAGTACATCGCCCAAGAGACCCAGTACTTC. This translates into CATSSGRQYIAQETQYF.

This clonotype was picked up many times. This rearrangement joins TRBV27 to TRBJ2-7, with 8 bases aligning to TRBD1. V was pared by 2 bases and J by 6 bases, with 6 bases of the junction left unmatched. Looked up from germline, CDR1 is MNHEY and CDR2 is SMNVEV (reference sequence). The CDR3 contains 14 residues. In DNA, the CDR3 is TGTGCCAGCAGTTTACAGGGGGCGCAGTCCGAGCAGTACTTC. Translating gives CASSLQGAQSEQYF.

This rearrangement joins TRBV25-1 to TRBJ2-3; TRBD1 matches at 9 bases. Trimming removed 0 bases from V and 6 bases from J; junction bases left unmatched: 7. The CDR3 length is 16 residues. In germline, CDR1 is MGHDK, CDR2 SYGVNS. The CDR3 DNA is TGTGCCAGCAGTGAATACCCTCTGGACAGGGGTGATACGCAGTATTTT. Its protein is CASSEYPLDRGDTQYF.

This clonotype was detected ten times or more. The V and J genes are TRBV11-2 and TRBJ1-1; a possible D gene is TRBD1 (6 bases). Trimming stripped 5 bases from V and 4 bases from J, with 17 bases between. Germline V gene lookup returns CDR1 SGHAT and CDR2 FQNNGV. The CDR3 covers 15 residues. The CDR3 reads CASSTRRGAATEAFF. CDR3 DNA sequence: TGTGCCAGCAGCACGAGGCGGGGGGCGGCCACTGAAGCTTTCTTT.

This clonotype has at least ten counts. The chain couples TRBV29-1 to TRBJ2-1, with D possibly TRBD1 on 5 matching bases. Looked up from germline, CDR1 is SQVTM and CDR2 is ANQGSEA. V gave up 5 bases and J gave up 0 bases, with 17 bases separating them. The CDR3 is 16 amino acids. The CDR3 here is CSVLLARAFSYNEQFF. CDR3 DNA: TGCAGCGTTCTCCTGGCCAGGGCCTTCTCCTACAATGAGCAGTTCTTC.

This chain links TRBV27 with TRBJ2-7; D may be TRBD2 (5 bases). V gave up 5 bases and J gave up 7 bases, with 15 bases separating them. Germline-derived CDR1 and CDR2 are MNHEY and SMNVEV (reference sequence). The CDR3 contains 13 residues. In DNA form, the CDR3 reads TGTGCCAGCAGTCCCGGCCTTTGGAGGGAGCAGTACTTC. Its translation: CASSPGLWREQYF.

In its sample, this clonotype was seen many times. The CDR3 spells CASSLVMANYQPQHF. The CDR3 region has the DNA TGTGCCAGCAGCTTAGTTATGGCAAATTATCAGCCCCAGCATTTT. The chain recombines TRBV7-2 with TRBJ1-5; D not certain. Trimming took 1 base from V and 5 from J, leaving 12 bases between them. The CDR3 has 15 amino acids. Germline lookup yields CDR1 SGHTA and CDR2 FQGNSA.

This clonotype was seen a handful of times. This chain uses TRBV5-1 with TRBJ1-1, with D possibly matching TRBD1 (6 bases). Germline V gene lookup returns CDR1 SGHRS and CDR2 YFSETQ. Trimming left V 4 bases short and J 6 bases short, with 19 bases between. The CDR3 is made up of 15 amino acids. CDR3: CASSPQTGKVAEAFF. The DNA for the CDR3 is TGCGCCAGCAGCCCGCAAACAGGGAAGGTCGCTGAAGCTTTCTTT.

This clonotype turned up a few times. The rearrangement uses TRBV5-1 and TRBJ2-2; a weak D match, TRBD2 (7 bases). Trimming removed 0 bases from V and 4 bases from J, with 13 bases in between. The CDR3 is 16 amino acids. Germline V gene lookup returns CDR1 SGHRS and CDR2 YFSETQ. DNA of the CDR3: TGCGCCAGCAGCTTGGACGGGGGGCGCTCCACCGGGGAGCTGTTTTTT. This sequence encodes CASSLDGGRSTGELFF.

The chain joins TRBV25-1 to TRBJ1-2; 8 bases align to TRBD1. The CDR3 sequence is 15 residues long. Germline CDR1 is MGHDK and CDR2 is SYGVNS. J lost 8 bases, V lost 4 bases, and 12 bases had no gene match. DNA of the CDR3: TGTGCCAGCAGTGGGTGGACGGCAGGGGGCTTAGGCTACACCTTC. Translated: CASSGWTAGGLGYTF.

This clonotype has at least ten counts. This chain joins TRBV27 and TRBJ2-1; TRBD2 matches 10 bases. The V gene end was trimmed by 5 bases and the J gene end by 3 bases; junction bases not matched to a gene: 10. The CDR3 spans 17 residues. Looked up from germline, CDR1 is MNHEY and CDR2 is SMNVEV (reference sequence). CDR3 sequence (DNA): TGTGCCAGCAGTCACTTGAGGACTAGCGGCATCTACAATGAGCAGTTCTTC. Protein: CASSHLRTSGIYNEQFF.

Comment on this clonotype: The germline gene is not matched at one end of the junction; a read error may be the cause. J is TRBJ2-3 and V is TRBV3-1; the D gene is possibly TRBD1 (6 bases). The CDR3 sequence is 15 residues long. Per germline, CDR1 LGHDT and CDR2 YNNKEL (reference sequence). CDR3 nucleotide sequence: TGTGCCAGCAGCCACCTGGACAGTTGCACACATACGCAGTATTTT. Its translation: CASSHLDSCTHTQYF.

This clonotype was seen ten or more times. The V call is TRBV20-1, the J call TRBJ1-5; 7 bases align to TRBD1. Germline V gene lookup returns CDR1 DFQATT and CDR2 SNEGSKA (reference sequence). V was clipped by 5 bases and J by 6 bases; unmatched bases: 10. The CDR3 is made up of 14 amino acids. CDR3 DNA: TGCAGTGCTCCCGGGACAGTGGAAAGTCAGCCCCAGCATTTT. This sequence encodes CSAPGTVESQPQHF.

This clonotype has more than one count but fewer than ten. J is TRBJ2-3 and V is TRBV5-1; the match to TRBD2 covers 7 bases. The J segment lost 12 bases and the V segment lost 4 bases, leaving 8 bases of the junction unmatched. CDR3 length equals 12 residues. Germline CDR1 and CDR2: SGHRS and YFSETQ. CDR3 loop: CASSPAGLDQYF. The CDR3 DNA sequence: TGCGCCAGCAGCCCGGCCGGACTAGATCAGTATTTT.

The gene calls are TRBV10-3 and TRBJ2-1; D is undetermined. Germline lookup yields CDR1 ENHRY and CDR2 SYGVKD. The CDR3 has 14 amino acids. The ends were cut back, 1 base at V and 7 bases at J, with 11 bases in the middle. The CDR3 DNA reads TGTGCCATCAGTGAGTTGGGATCCTGGAATGAGCAGTTCTTC. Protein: CAISELGSWNEQFF.

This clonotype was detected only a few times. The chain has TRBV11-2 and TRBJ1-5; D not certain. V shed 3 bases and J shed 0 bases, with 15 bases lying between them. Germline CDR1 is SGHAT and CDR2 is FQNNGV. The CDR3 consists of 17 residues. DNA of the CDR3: TGTGCCAGCAGCTTGATCCCTCCGTCAGTTAGCAATCAGCCCCAGCATTTT. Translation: CASSLIPPSVSNQPQHF.

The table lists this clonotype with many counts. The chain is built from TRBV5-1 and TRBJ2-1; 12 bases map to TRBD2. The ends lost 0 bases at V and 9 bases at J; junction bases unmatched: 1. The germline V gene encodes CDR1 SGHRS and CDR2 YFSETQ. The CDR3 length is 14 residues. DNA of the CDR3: TGCGCCAGCAGCTTGGGACTAGCGGGAGTTGAGCAGTTCTTC. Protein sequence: CASSLGLAGVEQFF. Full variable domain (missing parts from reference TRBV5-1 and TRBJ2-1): KAGVTQTPRYLIKTRGQQVTLSCSPISGHRSVSWYQQTPGQGLQFLFEYFSETQRNKGNFPGRFSGRQFSNSRSEMNVSTLELGDSALYLCASSLGLAGVEQFFGPGTRLTVL.

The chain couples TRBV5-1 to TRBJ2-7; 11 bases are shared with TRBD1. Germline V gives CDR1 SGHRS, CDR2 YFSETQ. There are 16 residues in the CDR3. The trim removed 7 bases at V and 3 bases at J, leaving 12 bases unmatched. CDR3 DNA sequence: TGCGCCAGCCACATTCGACCGGGACAGGGGGTCTACGAGCAGTACTTC. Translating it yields CASHIRPGQGVYEQYF.

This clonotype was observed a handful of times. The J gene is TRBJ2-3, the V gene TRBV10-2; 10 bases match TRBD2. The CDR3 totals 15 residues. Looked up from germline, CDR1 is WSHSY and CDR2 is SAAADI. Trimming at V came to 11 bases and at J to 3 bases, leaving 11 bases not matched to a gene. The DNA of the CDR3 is TGCGCCGTGAGACCCCTAGCGGGAGCTACAGATACGCAGTATTTT. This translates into CAVRPLAGATDTQYF.

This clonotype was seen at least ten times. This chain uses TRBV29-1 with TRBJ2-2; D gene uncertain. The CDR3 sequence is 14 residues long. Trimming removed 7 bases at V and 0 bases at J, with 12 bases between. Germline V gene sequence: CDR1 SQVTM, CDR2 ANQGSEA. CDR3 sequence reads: CSGSSDANTGELFF. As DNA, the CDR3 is TGCAGCGGGAGCAGCGATGCGAACACCGGGGAGCTGTTTTTT.

In DNA form, the CDR3 reads TGTGCCAGCAGTTCCGGGGAAGCAAATAGAGAAAAACTGTTTTTT. This translates into CASSSGEANREKLFF. The rearrangement links TRBV12-3 or TRBV12-4 to TRBJ1-4; D remains ambiguous. The V end lost 4 bases, the J end lost 8 bases, and 17 bases lay between the germline ends. CDR3 length equals 15 residues.